Below, 19 T cell receptor beta chains from the same sample are listed, as sequenced in a study of T cells in narcolepsy. The data were produced by immunoSEQ multiplex PCR, yet TCRdb's version contains in-frame clones alone and is incomplete. The profile shows around 32,000 clones, under 85% of them singletons. The specimen was memory (CD45RA-) CD4+ T cells from blood. These receptors were obtained from a human donor in good health.

The V call is TRBV6-1, the J call TRBJ2-7; D gene unclear. Germline V gene lookup returns CDR1 MNHNS and CDR2 SASEGT. This CDR3 spans 13 amino acids. Trimming shortened V by 7 bases and J by 7 bases, and 17 bases separated the two germline ends. The CDR3 is CASNLEGKGEQYV. The CDR3 DNA reads TGTGCCAGCAATCTAGAAGGGAAGGGTGAGCAGTACGTC.

The gene calls are TRBV5-6 and TRBJ2-5; D is ambiguous. The V end was cut by 1 base, the J end by 5 bases, with 3 bases between. The V gene's germline CDR1 is SGHDT and CDR2 YYEEEE. The CDR3 contains 11 residues. CDR3 nucleotides: TGTGCCAGCAGCTTGCTGGAGACCCAGTACTTC. Its protein is CASSLLETQYF. The full variable domain, its missing parts supplied by reference TRBV5-6 and TRBJ2-5, is DAGVTQSPTHLIKTRGQQVTLRCSPKSGHDTVSWYQQALGQGPQFIFQYYEEEERQRGNFPDRFSGHQFPNYSSELNVNALLLGDSALYLCASSLLETQYFGPGTRLLVL.

This clone appeared once. The chain joins TRBV20-1 to TRBJ2-3; D is uncertain. Germline CDR1 DFQATT, CDR2 SNEGSKA (reference sequence). The CDR3 spans 11 residues. V was shortened by 2 bases and J by 5 bases, with 5 bases between the two germline ends. The CDR3 loop is CSARHGDTQYF. The CDR3 DNA reads TGCAGTGCTAGACACGGAGATACGCAGTATTTT.

The CDR3 sequence is CASSLWGTQNQPQHF. The CDR3 DNA sequence: TGTGCCAGCAGTTTATGGGGAACACAAAATCAGCCCCAGCATTTT. The gene calls are TRBV28 and TRBJ1-5; D is uncertain. The germline V and J ends were trimmed by 0 bases and 4 bases, with 10 bases remaining between them. The germline CDR1 and CDR2 sequences are MDHEN and SYDVKM. The CDR3 sequence is 15 residues long.

The gene calls are TRBV11-3 and TRBJ1-5; 7 bases align to TRBD1. CDR3 length: 16 amino acids. Germline V lookup: CDR1 SGHNT, CDR2 YENEEA. Trimming cost V 5 bases and J 5 bases; bases outside gene matches: 12. CDR3 nucleotide sequence: TGTGCCAGCAGCCCCCAGGACCCAGGGGGGGATCAGCCCCAGCATTTT. It yields the protein CASSPQDPGGDQPQHF.

The chain has TRBV6-5 and TRBJ1-2, with D maybe TRBD1 (6 bases). Trimming pared 7 bases from V and 3 bases from J, leaving 15 bases between. The V gene's germline CDR1 is MNHEY and CDR2 SVGAGI. This CDR3 is 14 amino acids long. Written as DNA, the CDR3 is TGTGCCAGCACCGAGGGGGAAAAATACTATGGCTACACCTTC. The encoded protein is CASTEGEKYYGYTF.

V and J are TRBV6-6 and TRBJ1-6, with 7 bases fitting TRBD1. This CDR3 spans 15 amino acids. V dropped 4 bases and J dropped 8; count of bases not matched to a gene: 8. Germline V gene sequence: CDR1 MNHNY, CDR2 SVGAGI (reference sequence). The DNA of the CDR3 is TGTGCCAGCAGTTCAGAAGGGGGCATTTATTCACCCCTCCACTTT. The encoded protein is CASSSEGGIYSPLHF.

This clone has more than one count but fewer than ten. This chain links TRBV25-1 with TRBJ2-2; 12 bases agree with TRBD2. CDR1 and CDR2 from the germline V gene are MGHDK and SYGVNS. V was pared by 5 bases and J by 4 bases, with 5 bases of the junction left unmatched. The CDR3 covers 16 residues. The CDR3 nucleotides are TGTGCCAGCAGTACACTAGCGGGGGGAGGCACCGGGGAGCTGTTTTTT. Protein sequence: CASSTLAGGGTGELFF.

The chain is built from TRBV6-5 and TRBJ1-2, with D tentatively TRBD1 (5 bases). Germline V CDR1 and CDR2: MNHEY, SVGAGI. Trimming removed 2 bases at V and 4 bases at J, with 14 bases between. The CDR3 covers 15 residues. This chain's CDR3 is CASSYESGNPYGYTF. CDR3 sequence (DNA): TGTGCCAGCAGTTACGAGTCAGGGAATCCCTATGGCTACACCTTC.

This chain uses TRBV6-1 with TRBJ1-2; D gene ambiguous. Germline V gene lookup returns CDR1 MNHNS and CDR2 SASEGT. This CDR3 is built from 13 residues. V was clipped by 5 bases and J by 0 bases, with 7 bases between them. CDR3 sequence: CASSSAANYGYTF. Here the CDR3 DNA reads TGTGCCAGCAGTTCCGCAGCTAACTATGGCTACACCTTC.

The V call is TRBV29-1, the J call TRBJ2-5; the match to TRBD1 covers 7 bases. Germline CDR1 SQVTM, CDR2 ANQGSEA. CDR3 length: 12 amino acids. Trimming removed 1 base from V and 4 bases from J; junction bases left unmatched: 0. CDR3 sequence: CSVEGQGETQYF. The CDR3 DNA is TGCAGCGTTGAAGGACAGGGAGAGACCCAGTACTTC.

The chain carries TRBV5-6 and TRBJ1-1, with D hard to call. V was shortened by 3 bases and J by 8 bases, with 11 bases between the two germline ends. CDR3 length: 12 amino acids. Germline V gene sequence: CDR1 SGHDT, CDR2 YYEEEE. CDR3: CASSYEAVEAFF. CDR3 nucleotides: TGTGCCAGCAGCTACGAAGCTGTCGAAGCTTTCTTT.

As to this clone: Other nucleotide sequences in the sample specify the same CDR3. The chain joins TRBV7-2 to TRBJ1-1; D gene uncertain. Germline V gene sequence: CDR1 SGHTA, CDR2 FQGNSA. The CDR3 runs 14 residues. V lost 4 bases and J lost 0, with 9 bases in between. The CDR3 sequence: CASSSLGLNTEAFF. The CDR3 DNA reads TGTGCCAGCAGCTCCTTAGGGTTGAACACTGAAGCTTTCTTT.

This rearrangement joins TRBV19 to TRBJ1-2; 7 bases match TRBD1. The CDR3 has 15 amino acids. The germline gives CDR1 LNHDA, CDR2 SQIVND (reference sequence). Trimming removed 2 bases from V and 4 bases from J; junction bases left unmatched: 7. The CDR3 sequence is CASSISGTASYGYTF. The CDR3, as DNA: TGTGCCAGTAGTATATCTGGGACAGCATCCTATGGCTACACCTTC.

This clone turned up a few times. The genes are TRBV6-5 and TRBJ2-7, with D possibly being TRBD1 or TRBD2 (5 bases each). CDR1 is MNHEY, CDR2 SVGAGI, per germline. The CDR3 is 14 amino acids. V was cut by 2 bases and J by 2 bases, with 10 bases left in between. CDR3 bases: TGTGCCAGCAGTTACCCGGGACGGCCCTACGAGCAGTACTTC. Its translation: CASSYPGRPYEQYF.

The chain couples TRBV7-9 to TRBJ2-4; 8 bases agree with TRBD1. In germline, CDR1 is SEHNR, CDR2 FQNEAQ (reference sequence). V lost 5 bases and J lost 0; bases outside the gene matches: 6. The CDR3 contains 16 residues. In DNA, the CDR3 is TGTGCCAGCAGCCTTGGACAGGGCCTAGCCAAAAACATTCAGTACTTC. Translating gives CASSLGQGLAKNIQYF.

V gene TRBV28 combines with J gene TRBJ2-7, with TRBD2 identical over 11 bases. The V gene's germline CDR1 is MDHEN and CDR2 SYDVKM. The CDR3 is 14 residues long. Trimming took 6 bases from V and 5 from J; bases not matched to a gene: 6. CDR3 coding DNA: TGTGCCAGCAGGAATAGCGGGGGGGCCGACGAGCAGTACGTC. Its translation is CASRNSGGADEQYV.

The chain employs TRBV18 and TRBJ1-1; possible D gene TRBD1, 6 bases. Germline V gives CDR1 KGHSH, CDR2 LQKENI. The CDR3 consists of 15 residues. Trimming took off 3 bases at V and 5 bases at J, with 16 bases between the two ends. CDR3 region: CASSPKGGGDTEAFF. The CDR3 nucleotides are TGTGCCAGCTCACCTAAAGGGGGAGGGGATACTGAAGCTTTCTTT.

The gene calls are TRBV28 and TRBJ1-2, with TRBD1 matching 8 bases. Trimming at V came to 8 bases and at J to 6 bases, leaving 11 bases not matched to a gene. This CDR3 comprises 14 residues. Germline CDR1 MDHEN, CDR2 SYDVKM. CDR3 bases: TGTGCCAGCTACTCCCCGGACAGGGTGAATGGCTACACCTTC. Its protein is CASYSPDRVNGYTF.